The rows below give T cell receptor beta chains drawn from one sample of a study of regulatory T cells in long-lasting Graves disease. Each CDR3 protein gets one entry after TCRdb re-called the multiplex PCR reads with MiXCR. The sample lists fewer than 400,000 distinct CDR3 sequences; roughly 21% were seen once. Specimen: peripheral blood mononuclear cells (PBMCs), collected when the disease was refractory, from a patient treated with antithyroid drugs. The origin of the receptors is a female donor with Graves disease. Each CDR3 is given without its conserved first and last residue. D genes are given only for firm matches.

TRBD1	TRBV6-5	TRBJ1-1	ASSYRTGFGGTEAF
NA	TRBV10-2	TRBJ2-5	ASSPGTVVGGSQETQY
TRBD2	TRBV6-2/TRBV6-3	TRBJ2-1	ASSYRLAGINNEQF
NA	TRBV4-1	TRBJ2-2	ASSQGRSIQRANTGELF
NA	TRBV4-1	TRBJ1-1	ASSQLRGGGTEAF
NA	TRBV20-1	TRBJ1-5	SAKGRGNQPQH
TRBD1	TRBV7-2	TRBJ2-7	ASSLEPGGVYEQY
TRBD1	TRBV5-1	TRBJ2-7	ASTLLPGQGSYEQY
TRBD1	TRBV7-2	TRBJ2-7	ASSPRQGKFSSEQY
NA	TRBV5-1	TRBJ1-1	ASWALGTEAF
NA	TRBV7-3	TRBJ1-1	ASSLMVRQRPPEAF
NA	TRBV15	TRBJ1-1	ATSRESATEAF
NA	TRBV20-1	TRBJ2-2	SAGGLMNTGELF
NA	TRBV6-6	TRBJ2-5	ASSYSGPQETQY
NA	TRBV5-1	TRBJ2-7	ASSLVSAAYYEQY
NA	TRBV20-1	TRBJ1-2	SARDRASTYGYT
NA	TRBV7-9	TRBJ1-2	ASSELLDRHGYT
TRBD2	TRBV12-3/TRBV12-4	TRBJ2-1	ASSELAGAYNEQF
NA	TRBV20-1	TRBJ2-7	SLWGVYEQY
TRBD1	TRBV29-1	TRBJ1-5	SVVTGGRYSNQPQH
NA	TRBV11-2	TRBJ2-5	ASSYSNWYQETQY
NA	TRBV2	TRBJ2-1	ASQDRGDNEQF
NA	TRBV27	TRBJ1-1	ASRPDQGVNTEAF
TRBD2	TRBV29-1	TRBJ2-7	SVEGLEGEQY
NA	TRBV7-9	TRBJ1-4	ASTSNQGRGEKLF
NA	TRBV10-1	TRBJ1-2	APQQGLYGYT
NA	TRBV13	TRBJ2-7	ASSFREGIYEQY
TRBD1	TRBV6-1	TRBJ1-3	ASSELRQGHSGNTIY
NA	TRBV7-2	TRBJ2-6	ASSLTGIAGANVLT
TRBD2	TRBV28	TRBJ2-1	ASRTTSGGRYNEQF
NA	TRBV5-1	TRBJ1-4	ASSWTSGRGNEKLF
TRBD1	TRBV7-9	TRBJ2-5	ASSLGDRGRETQY
NA	TRBV5-6	TRBJ2-7	ASSLDWIRDEQY
NA	TRBV20-1	TRBJ1-5	SARRELSNQPQH
TRBD1	TRBV6-2/TRBV6-3	TRBJ1-4	ASSEQGAGEKLF
NA	TRBV5-1	TRBJ1-2	ASSFPGTGHFEGYT
NA	TRBV7-3	TRBJ2-7	ASSPSSGTYEQY
TRBD1	TRBV7-6	TRBJ1-5	ASSFGQGAGQPQH
NA	TRBV7-2	TRBJ2-5	ASSLLEGVQETQY
NA	TRBV12-3/TRBV12-4	TRBJ1-1	ASSLRHTNTEAF